This record concerns one T cell receptor beta chain sequence. Its antigen remains unknown. This sample stems from a study of cytomegalovirus exposure and HLA in healthy donors. General study results and limits: Researchers reported in a later analysis that a missense DCLRE1C variant was tied to TCR beta V- and J-gene trimming. The majority of TCR sequences were rare, yet some public TCRs appeared in many donors. Based on reports, TCR beta sequences accurately predicted HLA-A and HLA-B alleles for most subjects.

Primers: 60 Vbeta forward and 13 Jbeta reverse. This table comes from immunoSEQ multiplex PCR, and its TCRdb copy is limited to in-frame clones, with some not included. The sample comprises about 90,000 clones, about three quarters of which are singletons, and about 15% rests with the top ten. Germline V CDR1 and CDR2: PRHDT, FYEKMQ (reference sequence). The CDR3 contains 14 residues. The chain recombines TRBV13 with TRBJ2-5, with D possibly matching TRBD2 (6 bases). Judging by the DNA end, TRBJ2-7 fits better; the J call may be wrong. What was sequenced was PBMCs. This clonotype was obtained from a woman between 50 and 59 years old in good health and CMV-seropositive. The CDR3: CASTLRGTHSEQYF. Here the CDR3 DNA reads TGTGCCAGCACCCTGCGGGGAACCCATTCCGAGCAGTACTTC.